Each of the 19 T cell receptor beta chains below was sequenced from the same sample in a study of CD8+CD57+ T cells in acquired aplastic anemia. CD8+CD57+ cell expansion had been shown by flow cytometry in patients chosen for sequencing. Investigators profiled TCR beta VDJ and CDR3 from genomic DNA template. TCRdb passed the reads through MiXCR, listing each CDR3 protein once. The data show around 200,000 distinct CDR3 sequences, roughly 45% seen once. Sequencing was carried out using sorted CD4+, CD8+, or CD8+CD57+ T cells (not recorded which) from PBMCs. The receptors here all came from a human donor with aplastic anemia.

Here the CDR3 DNA reads TGTGCCAGCAGTGAAGACGGGGGCACGAACACTGAAGCTTTCTTT. Amino acids: CASSEDGGTNTEAFF. This rearrangement joins TRBV2 to TRBJ1-1, with D maybe TRBD1 (6 bases). The CDR3 is 15 amino acids. CDR1 and CDR2 from the germline V gene are SNHLY and FYNNEI. Trimming removed 1 base from V and 1 base from J, with 10 bases in between.

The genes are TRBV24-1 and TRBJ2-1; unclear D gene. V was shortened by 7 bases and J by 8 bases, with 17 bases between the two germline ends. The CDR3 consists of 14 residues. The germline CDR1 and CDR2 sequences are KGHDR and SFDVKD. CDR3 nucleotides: TGTGCCACCAGCTGGACGGAAAGGGAACATGAGCAGTTCTTC. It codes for CATSWTEREHEQFF.

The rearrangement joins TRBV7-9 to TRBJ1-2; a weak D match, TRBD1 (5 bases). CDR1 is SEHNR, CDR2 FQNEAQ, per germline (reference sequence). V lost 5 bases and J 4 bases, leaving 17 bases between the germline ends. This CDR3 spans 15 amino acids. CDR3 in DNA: TGTGCCAGCAGCCTCGGGACGGAAGGCGGCTATGGCTACACCTTC. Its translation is CASSLGTEGGYGYTF.

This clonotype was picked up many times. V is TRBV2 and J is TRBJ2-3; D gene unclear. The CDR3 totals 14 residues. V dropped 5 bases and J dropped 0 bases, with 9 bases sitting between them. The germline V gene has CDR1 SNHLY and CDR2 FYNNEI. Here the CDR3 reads CASSPVHSTDTQYF. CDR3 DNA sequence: TGTGCCAGCAGTCCCGTTCATAGCACAGATACGCAGTATTTT.

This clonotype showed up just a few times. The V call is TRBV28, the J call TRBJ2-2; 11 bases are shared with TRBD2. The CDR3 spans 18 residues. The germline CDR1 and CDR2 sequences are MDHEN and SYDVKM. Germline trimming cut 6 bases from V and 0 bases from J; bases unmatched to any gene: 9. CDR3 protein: CASSQILAGASNTGELFF. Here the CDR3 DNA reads TGTGCCAGCAGCCAAATACTAGCGGGGGCCTCGAACACCGGGGAGCTGTTTTTT.

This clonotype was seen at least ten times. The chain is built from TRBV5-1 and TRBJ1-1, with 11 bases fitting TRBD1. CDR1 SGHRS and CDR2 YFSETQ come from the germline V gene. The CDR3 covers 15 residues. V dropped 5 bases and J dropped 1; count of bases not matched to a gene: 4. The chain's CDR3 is CASRRTGGPNTEAFF. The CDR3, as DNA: TGCGCCAGCAGGAGGACAGGGGGCCCGAACACTGAAGCTTTCTTT.

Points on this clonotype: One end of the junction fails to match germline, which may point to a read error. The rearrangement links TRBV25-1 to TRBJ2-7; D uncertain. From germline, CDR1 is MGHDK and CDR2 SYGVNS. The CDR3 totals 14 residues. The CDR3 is CAAGVAFPLYGQYF. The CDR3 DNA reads TGTGCAGCAGGAGTAGCTTTCCCCCTCTACGGGCAGTACTTC.

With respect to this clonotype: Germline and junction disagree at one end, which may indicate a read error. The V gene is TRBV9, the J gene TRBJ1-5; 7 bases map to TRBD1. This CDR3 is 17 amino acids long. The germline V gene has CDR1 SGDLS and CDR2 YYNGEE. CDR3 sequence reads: CAGSVVIVRGLLWKHHF. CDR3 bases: TGTGCCGGCAGCGTAGTGATTGTCAGGGGGTTGCTCTGGAAACACCATTTT. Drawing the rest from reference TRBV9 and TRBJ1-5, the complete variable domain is DSGVTQTPKHLITATGQRVTLRCSPRSGDLSVYWYQQSLDQGLQFLIQYYNGEERAKGNILERFSAQQFPDLHSELNLSSLELGDSALYFCAGSVVIVRGLLWKHHFGDGTRLSIL.

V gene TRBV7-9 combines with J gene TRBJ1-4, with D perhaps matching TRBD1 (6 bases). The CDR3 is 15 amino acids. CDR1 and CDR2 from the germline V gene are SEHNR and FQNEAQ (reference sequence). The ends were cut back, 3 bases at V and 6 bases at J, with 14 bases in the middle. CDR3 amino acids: CASSLWGGLDEKLFF. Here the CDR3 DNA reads TGTGCCAGCAGCTTGTGGGGGGGCCTCGATGAAAAACTGTTTTTT.

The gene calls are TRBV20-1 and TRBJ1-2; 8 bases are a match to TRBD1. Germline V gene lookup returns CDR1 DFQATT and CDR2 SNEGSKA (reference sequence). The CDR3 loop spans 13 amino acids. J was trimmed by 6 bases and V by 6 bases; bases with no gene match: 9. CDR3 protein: CSATGTGDHGYTF. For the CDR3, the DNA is TGCAGTGCCACCGGGACAGGAGATCATGGCTACACCTTC.

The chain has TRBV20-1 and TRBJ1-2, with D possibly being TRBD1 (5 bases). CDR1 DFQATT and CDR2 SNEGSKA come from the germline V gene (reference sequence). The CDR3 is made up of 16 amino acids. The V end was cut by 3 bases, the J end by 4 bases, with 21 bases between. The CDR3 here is CSASTGGNLPTYGYTF. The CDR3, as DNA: TGCAGTGCTAGTACGGGGGGGAACTTGCCTACCTATGGCTACACCTTC.

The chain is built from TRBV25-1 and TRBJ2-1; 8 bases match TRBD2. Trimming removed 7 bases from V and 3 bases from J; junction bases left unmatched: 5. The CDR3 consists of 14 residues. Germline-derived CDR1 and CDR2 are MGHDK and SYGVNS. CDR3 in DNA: TGTGCCAGCACCACGGGGGGGCGCTACAATGAGCAGTTCTTC. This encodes CASTTGGRYNEQFF.

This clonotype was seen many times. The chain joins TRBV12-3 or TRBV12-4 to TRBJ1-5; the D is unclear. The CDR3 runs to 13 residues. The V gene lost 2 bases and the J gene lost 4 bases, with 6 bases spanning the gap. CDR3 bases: TGTGCCAGCAGTTTACAGGTAAATCAGCCCCAGCATTTT. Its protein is CASSLQVNQPQHF.

The CDR3 DNA reads TGTGCCAGCAGCATAGCCGGGACAGGGGGTTCACCCCTCCACTTT. Translation: CASSIAGTGGSPLHF. The V and J genes are TRBV7-3 and TRBJ1-6, with 11 bases lining up with TRBD1. This CDR3 has 15 amino acids. The ends lost 5 bases at V and 9 bases at J; junction bases unmatched: 6. Germline-derived CDR1 and CDR2 are SGHTA and FQGTGA.

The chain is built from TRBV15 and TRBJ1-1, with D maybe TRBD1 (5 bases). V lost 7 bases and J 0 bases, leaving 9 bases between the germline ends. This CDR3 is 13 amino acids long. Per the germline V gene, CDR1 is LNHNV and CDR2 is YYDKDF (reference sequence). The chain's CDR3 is CATNGGMNTEAFF. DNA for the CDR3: TGTGCCACCAATGGGGGAATGAACACTGAAGCTTTCTTT.

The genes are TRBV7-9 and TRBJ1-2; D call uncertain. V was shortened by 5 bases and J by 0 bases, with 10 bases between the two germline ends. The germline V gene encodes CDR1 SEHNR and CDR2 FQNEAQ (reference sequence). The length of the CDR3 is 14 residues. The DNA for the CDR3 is TGTGCCAGCAGCCGAGGGCGGGCTAACTATGGCTACACCTTC. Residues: CASSRGRANYGYTF.

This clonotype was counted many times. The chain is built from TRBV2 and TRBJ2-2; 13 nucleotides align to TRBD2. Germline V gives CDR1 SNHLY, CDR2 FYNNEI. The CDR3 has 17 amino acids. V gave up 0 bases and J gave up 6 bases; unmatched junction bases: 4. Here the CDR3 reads CASSEAIGLAGAGELFF. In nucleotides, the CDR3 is TGTGCCAGCAGTGAAGCTATAGGACTAGCGGGGGCCGGGGAGCTGTTTTTT.

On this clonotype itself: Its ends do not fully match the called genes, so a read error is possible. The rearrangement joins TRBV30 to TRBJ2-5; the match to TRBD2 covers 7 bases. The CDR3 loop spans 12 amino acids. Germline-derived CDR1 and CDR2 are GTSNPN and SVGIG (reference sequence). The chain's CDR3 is CAWSHGSGLVFF. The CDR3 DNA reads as TGTGCCTGGAGTCATGGTAGCGGGCTGGTGTTCTTC.

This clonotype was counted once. Here the CDR3 reads CASSPAGRTEQYF. In DNA, the CDR3 is TGTGCCAGCAGCCCGGCGGGGAGAACCGAGCAGTACTTC. This chain joins TRBV7-4 and TRBJ2-7; the D gene is possibly TRBD2 (6 bases). The CDR3 loop spans 13 amino acids. The V end was cut by 5 bases, the J end by 6 bases, with 14 bases between. Per the germline V gene, CDR1 is SGHVT and CDR2 is SQSDAQ.